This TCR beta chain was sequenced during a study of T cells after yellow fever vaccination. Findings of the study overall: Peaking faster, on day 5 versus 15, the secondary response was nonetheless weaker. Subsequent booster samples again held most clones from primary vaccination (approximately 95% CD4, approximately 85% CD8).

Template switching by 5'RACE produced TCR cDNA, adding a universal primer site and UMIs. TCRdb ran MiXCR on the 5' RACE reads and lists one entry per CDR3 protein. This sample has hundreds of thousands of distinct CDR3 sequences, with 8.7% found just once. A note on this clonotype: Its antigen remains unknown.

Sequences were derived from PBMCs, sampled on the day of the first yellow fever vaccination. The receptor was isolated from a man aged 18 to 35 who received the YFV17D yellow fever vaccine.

The CDR3 DNA reads as TGCAGTGCTACCAGGACTAGCGGGGGGAATGAGCAGTTCTTC. Translation gives CSATRTSGGNEQFF. This chain connects TRBV20-1 to TRBJ2-1; 14 bases agree with TRBD2. Per germline, CDR1 DFQATT and CDR2 SNEGSKA (reference sequence). V lost 4 bases to trimming and J lost 7 bases; unmatched junction nucleotides: 3. The CDR3 loop spans 14 amino acids.